Listed below are T cell receptor beta chains from one sample, sequenced in a study of blood T cell repertoires in COVID-19. Assay: immunoSEQ multiplex PCR; the TCRdb copy retains only in-frame clones and omits some. The data contain about 670,000 clones, over 80% of them singletons. The material sequenced was peripheral blood. These receptors came from a woman younger than 30 with acute or convalescent COVID-19. Both conserved end residues are part of each CDR3. D genes are given only for firm matches. Clone size appears in some rows only: once, few, many, or a class for an expanded clone.

cdr3_nt	cdr3_aa	j_call	v_call	d_call	clone_size
TGTGCCAGCAGCTTCGACAGGGGGCGAGTTTTGGGCGCCCCAGCTTTCTTT	CASSFDRGRVLGAPAFF	TRBJ1-1	TRBV7-9	TRBD1	.
TGTGCCTGGACGTCCAGCTCTGGAAACACCATATATTTT	CAWTSSSGNTIYF	TRBJ1-3	TRBV30	.	.
TGCAGCGTTGGATCGGGTATCGAGAATTCACCCCTCCACTTT	CSVGSGIENSPLHF	TRBJ1-6	TRBV29-1	.	few
TGTGCCAGCAGCCCGGAAGGTTACTACTCCTACGAGCAGTACTTC	CASSPEGYYSYEQYF	TRBJ2-7	TRBV7-9	.	.
TGCGCCAGCAGCCGGTTCCTGGGCGGGCGCGCAACTAATGAAAAACTGTTTTTT	CASSRFLGGRATNEKLFF	TRBJ1-4	TRBV4-1	.	.
TGTGCCAGCAGCTTAGGGCGGCACTACGAGCAGTACTTC	CASSLGRHYEQYF	TRBJ2-7	TRBV13	.	.
TGTGCCAGCAGTACTCAGGGAAATGAGCAGTTCTTC	CASSTQGNEQFF	TRBJ2-1	TRBV2	.	.
TGTGCCAGCAGTTACCCGTCCAGCGGAATGAACACTGAAGCTTTCTTT	CASSYPSSGMNTEAFF	TRBJ1-1	TRBV6-2/TRBV6-3	.	.
TGTGCCAGCAGCTTAGGCGGGACAGCTAACTATGGCTACACCTTC	CASSLGGTANYGYTF	TRBJ1-2	TRBV5-6	TRBD1	.
TGCGCCAGCAGCCACGACAGGGCCTACGAGCAGTACTTC	CASSHDRAYEQYF	TRBJ2-7	TRBV4-1	TRBD1	.
TGTGCCAGCACCCGACAGGGGGCGCGTGGCTACACCTTC	CASTRQGARGYTF	TRBJ1-2	TRBV7-9	TRBD1	.
TGCAGCCTCGTTGGGGGGGGGACATCGAGTAAGCAGTTCTTC	CSLVGGGTSSKQFF	TRBJ2-1	TRBV29-1	.	.
TGTGCCACCAGTTCCCGTCGGACAGGGGACGAAGATCAGCCCCAGCATTTT	CATSSRRTGDEDQPQHF	TRBJ1-5	TRBV24-1	TRBD1	.
TGCGCCAGCAGCCAAGATCCCCCGGGGTTCTCTGGAAACACCATATATTTT	CASSQDPPGFSGNTIYF	TRBJ1-3	TRBV4-3	.	.
TGTGCCAGCAGCCAAGGACGAGGGAATGAAAAACTGTTTTTT	CASSQGRGNEKLFF	TRBJ1-4	TRBV4-2	.	.
TGTGCCAGCACCTGGAGTCTGAACACTGAAGCTTTCTTT	CASTWSLNTEAFF	TRBJ1-1	TRBV6-5	.	.
TGTGCCAGCAGCCATGACCGGGACAGGGTGGAAGCTTTCTTT	CASSHDRDRVEAFF	TRBJ1-1	TRBV14	TRBD1	once
TGTGCCAGCAGCTTAACGGGACAGGGGCTCACCGGGGAGCTGTTTTTT	CASSLTGQGLTGELFF	TRBJ2-2	TRBV5-5	TRBD1	once
TGTGCCAGCAGTTTGGGACAAAACTATGGCTACACCTTC	CASSLGQNYGYTF	TRBJ1-2	TRBV6-5	.	.
TGTGCCAGCAGCTCGGACAGGGGTGACTATGGCTACACCTTC	CASSSDRGDYGYTF	TRBJ1-2	TRBV9	TRBD1	.
TGTGCTAGTGCTTTGGTAAACGGGGGGGAGACCCAGTACTTC	CASALVNGGETQYF	TRBJ2-5	TRBV12-5	TRBD2	.
TGCGCCAGCAGCGCTACGGGAACTACAACCGGGACAGGGGACTCCTACGAGCAGTACTTC	CASSATGTTTGTGDSYEQYF	TRBJ2-7	TRBV5-1	TRBD1	.
TGTGCCAGCACCTTAAAGGACAGGGTGGCTGGGGCCAACGTCCTGACTTTC	CASTLKDRVAGANVLTF	TRBJ2-6	TRBV7-9	TRBD1	.
TGTGCCAGCAGACTGGACAGGGTAGGTGAAGCTTTCTTT	CASRLDRVGEAFF	TRBJ1-1	TRBV6-5	TRBD1	.
TGTGCCAGCAGCCAAGAGGGGGCCACACAGTACGAGCAGTACTTC	CASSQEGATQYEQYF	TRBJ2-7	TRBV3-1/TRBV3-2	.	.
TGTGCCAGCAGCTTAGCGGGGACTAGGACGTACAGTGAGCAGTTCTTC	CASSLAGTRTYSEQFF	TRBJ2-1	TRBV7-2	TRBD2	.
TGTGCCAGCAGCTTAAAAAGTGCGCAGGCCGGTCGTCTCCTCCACTTT	CASSLKSAQAGRLLHF	TRBJ1-6	TRBV11-2	.	few
TGTGCCTGGAGTGTACCGGGAAGGAACACTGAAGCTTTCTTT	CAWSVPGRNTEAFF	TRBJ1-1	TRBV30	.	.
TGTGCCAGCAGCTTAGTTCCCGCCTCGGGTGAAAAACTGTTTTTT	CASSLVPASGEKLFF	TRBJ1-4	TRBV7-2	.	.
TGTGCCAGCAGCTTAGAGGGGAGGGGTCATCCCCAGCATTTT	CASSLEGRGHPQHF	TRBJ1-5	TRBV6-2/TRBV6-3	.	once
TGTGCCAGCAGTGAAGGAGTGGGGGACAGGACAACCGGGGAGCTGTTTTTT	CASSEGVGDRTTGELFF	TRBJ2-2	TRBV6-1	TRBD1	.
TGTGCCAGCAGCTTAGTGTTCAGGCAGGGCAGCTCGAACACTGAAGCTTTCTTT	CASSLVFRQGSSNTEAFF	TRBJ1-1	TRBV7-9	.	.
TGTGCCAGCAGCCTCGGACAGGGTTCCTACGAGCAGTACTTC	CASSLGQGSYEQYF	TRBJ2-7	TRBV5-6	TRBD1	.
TGTGCCACCAGTGATGACAGGCGTGGGGAGACCCAGTACTTC	CATSDDRRGETQYF	TRBJ2-5	TRBV24-1	.	.
TGTGCCTGGGACAGACAGGGGGGGACTGAAGCTTTCTTT	CAWDRQGGTEAFF	TRBJ1-1	TRBV30	TRBD1	.
TGTGCCACCAGCATCTCGCGGACTCGCACAGATACGCAGTATTTT	CATSISRTRTDTQYF	TRBJ2-3	TRBV15	.	.
TGTGCCAGCAGTTTGGGGGGGGAAAAACTGTTTTTT	CASSLGGEKLFF	TRBJ1-4	TRBV12-3/TRBV12-4	.	few
TGTGCCAGCAGCCTGGACAGAGACTACGAGCAGTACTTC	CASSLDRDYEQYF	TRBJ2-7	TRBV12-3/TRBV12-4	.	.
TGTGCCAGTATAACCCAAGGGGGGGGGACTGAAGCTTTCTTT	CASITQGGGTEAFF	TRBJ1-1	TRBV19	.	once
TGTGCCAGCAGCTTCCCCAGCTCCTACAATGAGCAGTTCTTC	CASSFPSSYNEQFF	TRBJ2-1	TRBV5-6	.	.
TGTGCCACCGGTGGACCCTCAGGGGGCGGAAGAGATGGCTACACCTTC	CATGGPSGGGRDGYTF	TRBJ1-2	TRBV24-1	TRBD1	.
TGTGCCAGCAGCATCCTCTCCTACGAGCAGTACTTC	CASSILSYEQYF	TRBJ2-7	TRBV7-2	.	.
TGCGCCAGCAGCTCGATGACTAGCGGATACGAGCAGTACTTC	CASSSMTSGYEQYF	TRBJ2-7	TRBV5-1	TRBD2	.
TGCGCCAGCAGCCAAGGGCAACTAAACTATGGCTACACCTTC	CASSQGQLNYGYTF	TRBJ1-2	TRBV4-1	.	.
TGTGCCAGCAGCCCGGTACAGGGTGTTTACTCCTACGAGCAGTACTTC	CASSPVQGVYSYEQYF	TRBJ2-7	TRBV5-5	.	once
TGTGCCAGCAGTGAAGCGGCGGGACCGAACACTGAAGCTTTCTTT	CASSEAAGPNTEAFF	TRBJ1-1	TRBV2	.	.